Given below is one T cell receptor beta chain in context. Its specificity is unknown. Germline V lookup: CDR1 MNHEY, CDR2 SMNVEV (reference sequence). Trimming removed 0 bases from V and 7 bases from J, with 10 bases in between. CDR3 length: 13 amino acids. These data come from a study of response to subunit inactivated influenza vaccine. Broader study findings: Authors suggested that a seasonal influenza vaccination recruits few new T cells each time.

TCRdb re-analysed the RT-PCR reads in MiXCR, keeping a single row per CDR3 protein. The table has 290,000 or so distinct CDR3 sequences, about 20% seen once. The sequence was collected from a man aged 50 to 69 who received an inactivated influenza vaccine. The genes are TRBV27 and TRBJ2-7; the D is unclear. Material: PBMCs from blood, obtained less than 22 months after vaccination. The CDR3 protein is CASSLSRTGEQYF. The CDR3 region has the DNA TGTGCCAGCAGTTTATCGCGGACCGGGGAGCAGTACTTC.